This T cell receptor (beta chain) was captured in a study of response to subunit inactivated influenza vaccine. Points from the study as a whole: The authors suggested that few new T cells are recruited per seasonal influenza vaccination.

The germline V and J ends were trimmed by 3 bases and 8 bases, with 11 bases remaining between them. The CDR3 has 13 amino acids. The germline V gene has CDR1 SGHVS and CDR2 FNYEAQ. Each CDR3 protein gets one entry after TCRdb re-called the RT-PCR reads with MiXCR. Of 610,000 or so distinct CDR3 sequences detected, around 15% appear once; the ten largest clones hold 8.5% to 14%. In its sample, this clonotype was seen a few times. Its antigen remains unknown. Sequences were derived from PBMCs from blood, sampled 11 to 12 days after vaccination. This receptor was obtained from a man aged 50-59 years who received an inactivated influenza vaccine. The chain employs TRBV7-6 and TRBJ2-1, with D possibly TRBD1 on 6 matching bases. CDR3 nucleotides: TGTGCCAGCAGCTTTTCAGGGGCCGATGAGCAGTTCTTC. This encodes CASSFSGADEQFF.